The 19 T cell receptor beta chains below were found in one sample sequenced in a study of blood T cell repertoires in COVID-19. TCRdb keeps only in-frame clones here, not all; method: immunoSEQ multiplex PCR. The top ten clones hold roughly 13% of a sample with 120,000 to 150,000 clones, around 84% of them seen once. Sequencing was carried out using peripheral blood. The receptor set was obtained from a man between 60 and 70 years old with active or convalescent COVID-19.

In DNA, the CDR3 is TGTGCCAGCAGGAGAGAGACCGGGGAGCTGTTTTTT. Translation: CASRRETGELFF. The rearrangement uses TRBV6-5 and TRBJ2-2; D uncertain. V shed 6 bases and J shed 5 bases, with 7 bases lying between them. Germline CDR1 is MNHEY and CDR2 is SVGAGI. The CDR3 length is 12 residues.

The rearrangement joins TRBV28 to TRBJ1-1, with TRBD1 matching over 9 bases. The germline V gene encodes CDR1 MDHEN and CDR2 SYDVKM. Losses at the gene ends were 2 bases for V and 6 bases for J; bases not matched to a gene: 7. The CDR3 extends over 15 amino acids. CDR3: CASSLGTGPGAEAFF. In nucleotides, the CDR3 is TGTGCCAGCAGTTTAGGGACAGGGCCCGGAGCTGAAGCTTTCTTT. Full variable domain (missing parts from reference TRBV28 and TRBJ1-1): DVKVTQSSRYLVKRTGEKVFLECVQDMDHENMFWYRQDPGLGLRLIYFSYDVKMKEKGDIPEGYSVSREKKERFSLILESASTNQTSMYLCASSLGTGPGAEAFFGQGTRLTVV.

The chain uses TRBV15 and TRBJ2-1; the D gene is possibly TRBD1 (6 bases). Trimming took off 7 bases at V and 10 bases at J, with 23 bases between the two ends. The CDR3 runs to 15 residues. CDR1 is LNHNV, CDR2 YYDKDF, per germline (reference sequence). The CDR3 bases are TGTGCCACCACCAGGGTTGGGGGTGGGGGCGGGGAGCAGTTCTTC. The encoded protein is CATTRVGGGGGEQFF.

The chain is built from TRBV28 and TRBJ2-7; the match to TRBD2 covers 11 bases. The CDR3 has 16 amino acids. Germline V CDR1 and CDR2: MDHEN, SYDVKM. V lost 8 bases and J lost 1; bases outside the gene matches: 10. CDR3 loop: CASWTLGTSGSYEQYF. DNA for the CDR3: TGTGCCAGCTGGACCCTCGGGACTAGCGGATCCTACGAGCAGTACTTC.

This chain joins TRBV11-2 and TRBJ1-1, with no clear D. CDR1 is SGHAT, CDR2 FQNNGV, per germline. CDR3 length: 14 amino acids. V was pared by 7 bases and J by 2 bases, with 14 bases between. CDR3 sequence reads: CASIPLAPNTEAFF. In DNA form, the CDR3 reads TGTGCCAGCATTCCATTAGCCCCTAACACTGAAGCTTTCTTT.

The sample holds one count of this clone. V is TRBV4-3 and J is TRBJ1-1, with unresolved D. Per germline, CDR1 LGHNA and CDR2 YSLEER. Trimming pared 0 bases from V and 2 bases from J, leaving 10 bases between. This CDR3 is built from 15 residues. The chain's CDR3 is CASSQDPNLNTEAFF. The CDR3 DNA follows: TGCGCCAGCAGCCAAGACCCTAACCTCAACACTGAAGCTTTCTTT.

The V gene is TRBV29-1, the J gene TRBJ1-5; TRBD1 matches 8 bases. Per germline, CDR1 SQVTM and CDR2 ANQGSEA. V was pared by 4 bases and J by 5 bases, with 4 bases of the junction left unmatched. This CDR3 has 13 amino acids. CDR3 sequence (DNA): TGCAGCGTTGCGACAGGGGTTCATCAGCCCCAGCATTTT. This translates into CSVATGVHQPQHF.

This clone occurred once. The rearrangement links TRBV2 to TRBJ1-5; D gene ambiguous. Germline V gene lookup returns CDR1 SNHLY and CDR2 FYNNEI. This CDR3 region has 14 residues. Trimming left V 6 bases short and J 0 bases short, with 9 bases between. CDR3 DNA sequence: TGTGCCAGCAGGCAGATAATTAGCAATCAGCCCCAGCATTTT. This codes for CASRQIISNQPQHF.

The gene calls are TRBV5-1 and TRBJ1-6, with 12 nucleotides matching TRBD1. The CDR3 runs 16 residues. Germline trimming cut 4 bases from V and 5 bases from J; bases unmatched to any gene: 4. CDR1 is SGHRS, CDR2 YFSETQ, per germline. CDR3 in amino acids: CASSRDRGRNNSPLHF. The CDR3 bases are TGCGCCAGCAGCAGGGACAGGGGGCGTAATAATTCACCCCTCCACTTT.

The CDR3 here is CASIEGLSTGLTSLYEQYF. The CDR3 DNA reads as TGTGCCAGCATTGAGGGGTTGTCGACAGGCCTAACCTCCCTCTACGAGCAGTACTTC. The V and J genes are TRBV27 and TRBJ2-7; a possible D gene is TRBD1 (6 bases). V gave up 7 bases and J gave up 3 bases, with 31 bases separating them. Germline lookup yields CDR1 MNHEY and CDR2 SMNVEV (reference sequence). This CDR3 contains 19 residues.

This chain uses TRBV19 with TRBJ2-7; D may be TRBD1 (5 bases). The germline V and J ends were trimmed by 6 bases and 3 bases, with 9 bases remaining between them. The germline gives CDR1 LNHDA, CDR2 SQIVND (reference sequence). The CDR3 sequence is 12 residues long. CDR3 sequence reads: CASRGRDYEQYF. DNA for the CDR3: TGTGCCAGTAGAGGCAGGGACTACGAGCAGTACTTC.

This clone has a single count. The chain combines TRBV3-1 (or the pseudogene TRBV3-2) with TRBJ2-7; 7 nucleotides align to TRBD2. Germline-derived CDR1 and CDR2 are LGHDT and YNNKEL (reference sequence). This CDR3 comprises 15 residues. V was pared by 4 bases and J by 3 bases, with 9 bases of the junction left unmatched. This chain's CDR3 is CASSPLRERFYEQYF. In DNA form, the CDR3 reads TGTGCCAGCAGCCCCCTGCGGGAGCGTTTCTACGAGCAGTACTTC.

The chain employs TRBV28 and TRBJ1-4; tentatively, D is TRBD1 (6 bases). Trimming stripped 5 bases from V and 1 base from J, with 17 bases between. This CDR3 contains 17 residues. Looked up from germline, CDR1 is MDHEN and CDR2 is SYDVKM. The CDR3 region has the DNA TGTGCCAGCAGTACCACTTACCAAGGGGGAACTAATGAAAAACTGTTTTTT. Its translation is CASSTTYQGGTNEKLFF.

DNA for the CDR3: TGTGCCAGCAGCGTAGTGACAGGTACTGGTGGGGCCAACGTCCTGACTTTC. Amino acid sequence: CASSVVTGTGGANVLTF. The chain recombines TRBV9 with TRBJ2-6, with D perhaps matching TRBD1 (6 bases). V was cut by 0 bases and J by 3 bases, with 13 bases left in between. The CDR3 contains 17 residues. Looked up from germline, CDR1 is SGDLS and CDR2 is YYNGEE.

V gene TRBV6-6 combines with J gene TRBJ1-2; the match to TRBD1 covers 11 bases. The CDR3 is made up of 14 amino acids. From germline, CDR1 is MNHNY and CDR2 SVGAGI (reference sequence). After removal of 0 bases from V and 8 bases from J, the junction contained 2 bases not matched to a gene. The CDR3, as DNA: TGTGCCAGCAGTTACTCGGACAGGGGGCGAGGCTACACCTTC. This sequence encodes CASSYSDRGRGYTF.

The CDR3 nucleotides are TGCAGCGTTGAAGATCGTCGGGGGGGCGAGCAGTACTTC. Translation: CSVEDRRGGEQYF. The V call is TRBV29-1, the J call TRBJ2-7, with 8 nucleotides matching TRBD2. CDR3 length: 13 amino acids. Germline V gives CDR1 SQVTM, CDR2 ANQGSEA. V gave up 0 bases and J gave up 6 bases; unmatched junction bases: 4.

The V and J genes are TRBV27 and TRBJ2-7; tentative D call: TRBD2 (5 bases). Germline V gene lookup returns CDR1 MNHEY and CDR2 SMNVEV (reference sequence). The CDR3 is 15 residues long. The V end lost 5 bases, the J end lost 7 bases, and 21 bases lay between the germline ends. CDR3 sequence (DNA): TGTGCCAGCAGTCGAGCACTAGTTACGTTGTCGGAGCAGTACTTC. This encodes CASSRALVTLSEQYF.

This chain joins TRBV28 and TRBJ1-4, with 8 bases fitting TRBD1. J gave up 5 bases and V 10 bases, and 6 bases lay outside the gene matches. The length of the CDR3 is 13 residues. In germline, CDR1 is MDHEN, CDR2 SYDVKM. The CDR3 is CATVTGANEKLFF. CDR3 DNA sequence: TGTGCCACCGTGACAGGGGCGAATGAAAAACTGTTTTTT.

The rearrangement uses TRBV3-1 (or the pseudogene TRBV3-2) and TRBJ2-3; D gene unclear. CDR3 length: 15 amino acids. In germline, CDR1 is LGHDT, CDR2 YNNKEL (reference sequence). The V gene lost 1 base and the J gene lost 2 bases, with 10 bases spanning the gap. CDR3 bases: TGTGCCAGCAGCCAAGGATCACTCCACACAGATACGCAGTATTTT. Encoded protein: CASSQGSLHTDTQYF.